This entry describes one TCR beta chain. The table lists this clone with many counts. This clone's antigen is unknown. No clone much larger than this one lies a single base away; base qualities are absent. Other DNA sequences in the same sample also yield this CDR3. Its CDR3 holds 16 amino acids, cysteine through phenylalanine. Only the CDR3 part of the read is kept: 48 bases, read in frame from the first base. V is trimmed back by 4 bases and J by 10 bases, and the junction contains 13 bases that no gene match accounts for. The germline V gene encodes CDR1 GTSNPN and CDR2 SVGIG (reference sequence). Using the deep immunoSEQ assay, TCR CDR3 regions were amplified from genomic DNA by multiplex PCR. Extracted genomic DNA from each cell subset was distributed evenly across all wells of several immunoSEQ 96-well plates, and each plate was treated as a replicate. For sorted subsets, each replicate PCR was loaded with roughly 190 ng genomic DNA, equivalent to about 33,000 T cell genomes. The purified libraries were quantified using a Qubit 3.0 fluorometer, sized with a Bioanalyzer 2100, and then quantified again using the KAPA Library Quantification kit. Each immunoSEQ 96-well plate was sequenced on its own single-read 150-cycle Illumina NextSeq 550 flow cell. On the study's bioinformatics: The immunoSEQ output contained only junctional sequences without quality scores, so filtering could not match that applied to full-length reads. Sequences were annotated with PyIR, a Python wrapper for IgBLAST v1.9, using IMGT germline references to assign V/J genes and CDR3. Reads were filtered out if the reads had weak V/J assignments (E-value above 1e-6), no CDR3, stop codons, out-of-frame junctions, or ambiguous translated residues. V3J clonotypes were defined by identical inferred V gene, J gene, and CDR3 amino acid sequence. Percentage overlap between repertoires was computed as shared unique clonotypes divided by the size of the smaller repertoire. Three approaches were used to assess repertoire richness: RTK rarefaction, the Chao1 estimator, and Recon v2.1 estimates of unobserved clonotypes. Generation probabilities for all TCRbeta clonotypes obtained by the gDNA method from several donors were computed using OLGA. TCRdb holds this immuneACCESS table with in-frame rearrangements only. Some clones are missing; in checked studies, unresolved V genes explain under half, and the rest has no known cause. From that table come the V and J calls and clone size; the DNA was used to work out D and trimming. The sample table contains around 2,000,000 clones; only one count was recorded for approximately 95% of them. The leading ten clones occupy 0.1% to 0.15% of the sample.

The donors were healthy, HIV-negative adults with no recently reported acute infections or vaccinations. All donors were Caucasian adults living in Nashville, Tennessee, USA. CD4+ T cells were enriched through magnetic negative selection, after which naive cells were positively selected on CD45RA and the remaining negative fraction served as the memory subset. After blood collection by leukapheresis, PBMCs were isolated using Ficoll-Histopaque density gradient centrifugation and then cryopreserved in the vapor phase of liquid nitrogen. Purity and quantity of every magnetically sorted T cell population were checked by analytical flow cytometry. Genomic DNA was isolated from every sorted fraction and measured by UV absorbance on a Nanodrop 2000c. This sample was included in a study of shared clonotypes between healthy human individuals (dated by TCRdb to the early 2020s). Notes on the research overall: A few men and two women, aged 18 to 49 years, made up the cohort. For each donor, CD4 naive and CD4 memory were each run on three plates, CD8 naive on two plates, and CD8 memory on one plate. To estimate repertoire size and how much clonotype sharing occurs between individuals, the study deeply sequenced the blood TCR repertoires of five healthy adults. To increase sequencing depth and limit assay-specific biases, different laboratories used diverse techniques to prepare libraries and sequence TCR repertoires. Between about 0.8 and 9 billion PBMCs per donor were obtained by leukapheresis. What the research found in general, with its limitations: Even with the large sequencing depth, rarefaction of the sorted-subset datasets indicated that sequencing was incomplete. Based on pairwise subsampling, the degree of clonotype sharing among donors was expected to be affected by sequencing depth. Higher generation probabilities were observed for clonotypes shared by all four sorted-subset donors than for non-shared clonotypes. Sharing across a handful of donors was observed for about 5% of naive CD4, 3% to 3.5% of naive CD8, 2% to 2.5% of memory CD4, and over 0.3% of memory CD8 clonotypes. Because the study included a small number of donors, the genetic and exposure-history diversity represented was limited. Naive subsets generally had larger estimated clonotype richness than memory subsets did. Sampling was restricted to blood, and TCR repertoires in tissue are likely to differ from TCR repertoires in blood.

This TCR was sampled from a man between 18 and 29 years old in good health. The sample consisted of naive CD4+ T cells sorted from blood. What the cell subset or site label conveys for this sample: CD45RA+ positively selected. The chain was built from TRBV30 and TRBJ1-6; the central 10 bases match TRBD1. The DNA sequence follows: TGTGCCTGGAAGAAAGGCGTTCGGGGACAGGGGTCACCCCTCCACTTT. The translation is CAWKKGVRGQGSPLHF.